This TCR beta chain came from a study of T-cell reconstitution after alpha-beta-depleted transplantation in children. V shed 3 bases, J shed 5 bases, and the junction held 7 bases outside the gene matches. Germline CDR1 ENHRY, CDR2 SYGVKD. The CDR3 extends over 15 amino acids. Study-wide results and caveats: Diversity of TCRbeta at day 60 was high in some patients, arising from surviving recipient T cells and thymic progenitors. Several hundred rapidly expanded clones from non-depleted graft cells reportedly supplied alpha-beta T cells about two months post-transplant. Among T cells one year after transplant, newly produced cells accounted for most counts and diversity.

Preparation of the TCRbeta library involved a method that used unique molecular identifiers. TCRdb used MiXCR to reprocess the PCR reads, holding one entry per CDR3 protein. The data show around 580,000 distinct CDR3 sequences, over 20% seen once. The sample holds a few counts of this clonotype. What it recognizes is unknown. Sequenced here: PBMCs, sampled before TCRalphabeta/CD19-depleted stem cell transplant. The TCR originated in a boy less than two years old with Wiskott-Aldrich syndrome, due to receive a stem cell transplant. The V and J genes are TRBV10-3 and TRBJ2-1; TRBD1 agrees at 7 bases. CDR3 DNA sequence: TGTGCCATCAGTGACCCGACAGGGTTAAACAATGAGCAGTTCTTC. Its translation is CAISDPTGLNNEQFF.